Listed here are 15 T cell receptor beta chains from one sample, sequenced in a study of blood T cell repertoires in COVID-19. The data were produced by immunoSEQ multiplex PCR, yet TCRdb's version contains in-frame clones alone and is incomplete. Among more than 120,000 clones listed, approximately 80% were seen once. Sequences were obtained from PBMCs or T cells enriched from blood (not recorded which). These receptors all come from a man between 45 and 60 years old in a cohort exposed to, infected with or recovered from COVID-19 (not recorded which).

The chain recombines TRBV15 with TRBJ1-1, with 7 bases that match TRBD1. With 5 bases clipped from V and 6 bases from J, the junction kept 12 bases outside the gene matches. This CDR3 has 15 amino acids. Germline V CDR1 and CDR2: LNHNV, YYDKDF (reference sequence). CDR3 sequence (DNA): TGTGCCACCAGCTCGCGACAGGGAAGAGGCGCTGAAGCTTTCTTT. Translated: CATSSRQGRGAEAFF.

The chain has TRBV7-9 and TRBJ2-7, with D unresolved. This CDR3 contains 13 residues. Per germline, CDR1 SEHNR and CDR2 FQNEAQ (reference sequence). V dropped 5 bases and J dropped 7 bases, with 15 bases sitting between them. The CDR3 bases are TGTGCCAGCAGCCCCTTCCCACTTCGAGAGCAGTACTTC. It is translated as CASSPFPLREQYF.

The V gene is TRBV10-3, the J gene TRBJ1-2; D may be TRBD1 (5 bases). Germline values: CDR1 ENHRY, CDR2 SYGVKD. The CDR3 has 13 amino acids. The germline V and J ends were trimmed by 4 bases and 7 bases, with 13 bases remaining between them. The CDR3 DNA reads TGTGCCATCAGTGTGCAGAGGGACTCTGGCTACACCTTC. Protein: CAISVQRDSGYTF.

The chain combines TRBV6-2 or TRBV6-3 with TRBJ2-5; the match to TRBD1 covers 7 bases. CDR1 is MNHEY and CDR2 is SVGEGT in the germline V gene. There are 12 residues in the CDR3. The V and J ends lost 6 bases and 5 bases, in that order; junction bases with no gene match: 3. The CDR3 nucleotides read TGTGCCAGCAGCAGGGGGATGGAGACCCAGTACTTC. Its translation: CASSRGMETQYF.

This chain's CDR3 is CASSQDQGQPQHF. CDR3 DNA sequence: TGCGCCAGCAGCCAAGATCAGGGCCAGCCCCAGCATTTT. The chain combines TRBV4-1 with TRBJ1-5, with D possibly matching TRBD1 (5 bases). CDR3 size: 13 residues. V was pared by 0 bases and J by 7 bases, with 7 bases between. From germline, CDR1 is MGHRA and CDR2 YSYEKL.

The rearrangement joins TRBV7-2 to TRBJ1-6; maybe TRBD1 (5 bases). The CDR3 is 13 residues long. CDR1 and CDR2 (germline): SGHTA, FQGNSA. Trimming pared 6 bases from V and 14 bases from J, leaving 17 bases between. The CDR3 is CASREQGTQALHF. The CDR3 DNA follows: TGTGCCAGCAGGGAGCAGGGTACCCAGGCCCTCCACTTT.

This rearrangement joins TRBV6-2 or TRBV6-3 to TRBJ2-7, with 12 bases matching TRBD2. Losses at the gene ends were 6 bases for V and 6 bases for J; bases not matched to a gene: 9. The CDR3 runs to 15 residues. Germline V gene lookup returns CDR1 MNHEY and CDR2 SVGEGT. CDR3 sequence (DNA): TGTGCCAGCAGCACGACTAGCGGGGGTCTGGGCGAGCAGTACTTC. It specifies CASSTTSGGLGEQYF.

In DNA form, the CDR3 reads TGCGCCAGCAGCCAAGACCTAGGGGCTGGGGCCAACGTCCTGACTTTC. This encodes CASSQDLGAGANVLTF. The chain is built from TRBV4-3 and TRBJ2-6; D possibly corresponds to TRBD1 (5 bases). CDR3 length: 16 amino acids. Trimming removed 0 bases at V and 2 bases at J, with 8 bases between. In germline, CDR1 is LGHNA, CDR2 YSLEER.

The chain is built from TRBV10-3 and TRBJ1-1; 8 nucleotides line up with TRBD1. V lost 7 bases to trimming and J lost 2 bases; unmatched junction nucleotides: 3. CDR1 and CDR2 from the germline V gene are ENHRY and SYGVKD. The CDR3 has 13 amino acids. CDR3 in amino acids: CAITGQANTEAFF. The CDR3 DNA sequence: TGTGCCATCACGGGACAGGCTAACACTGAAGCTTTCTTT.

Comment on this clone: Different DNA sequences within this sample yield the same CDR3. The rearrangement joins TRBV28 to TRBJ1-1, with 9 bases identical to TRBD1. This CDR3 contains 15 residues. V lost 2 bases, J lost 5 bases, and 6 bases stayed unmatched. Per the germline V gene, CDR1 is MDHEN and CDR2 is SYDVKM. The CDR3 coding sequence is TGTGCCAGCAGTTTAGGACAGGGGTTCCGGACTGAAGCTTTCTTT. It yields the protein CASSLGQGFRTEAFF.

The V gene is TRBV6-5, the J gene TRBJ1-1; D is uncertain. Per germline, CDR1 MNHEY and CDR2 SVGAGI. The CDR3 has 12 residues. The V end lost 5 bases, the J end lost 3 bases, and 7 bases lay between the germline ends. Written as DNA, the CDR3 is TGTGCCAGCAGTACGGGATACACTGAAGCTTTCTTT. The encoded protein is CASSTGYTEAFF.

The rearrangement links TRBV7-9 to TRBJ1-4, with TRBD1 matching 9 bases. The CDR3 runs 16 residues. Germline V gene sequence: CDR1 SEHNR, CDR2 FQNEAQ (reference sequence). After removal of 5 bases from V and 7 bases from J, the junction contained 11 bases not matched to a gene. The CDR3 sequence: CASSQTSGTGSEKLFF. The CDR3 region has the DNA TGTGCCAGCAGCCAGACGTCCGGGACAGGGAGTGAAAAACTGTTTTTT.

V is TRBV19 and J is TRBJ1-6; 7 bases are shared with TRBD1. Germline V gene sequence: CDR1 LNHDA, CDR2 SQIVND (reference sequence). The length of the CDR3 is 15 residues. The J segment lost 7 bases and the V segment lost 5 bases, leaving 8 bases of the junction unmatched. The CDR3 nucleotides read TGTGCCAGTAGTGCGGGACAGCGGGTGAATTCACCCCTCCACTTT. Translating gives CASSAGQRVNSPLHF.

This chain joins TRBV9 and TRBJ2-7; 9 positions match TRBD2. CDR3 length equals 16 residues. CDR1 and CDR2 (germline): SGDLS, YYNGEE. Trimming removed 0 bases from V and 3 bases from J; junction bases left unmatched: 7. The CDR3 loop is CASSVGPSGALYEQYF. As DNA, the CDR3 is TGTGCCAGCAGCGTAGGACCTAGCGGGGCCCTCTACGAGCAGTACTTC.

The chain has TRBV28 and TRBJ2-7, with a tentative D call TRBD2 (6 bases). The germline V and J ends were trimmed by 5 bases and 0 bases, with 17 bases remaining between them. In germline, CDR1 is MDHEN, CDR2 SYDVKM. The CDR3 covers 16 residues. In DNA, the CDR3 is TGTGCCAGCAGTATCCCCCCTAGCGCGTTCTCCTACGAGCAGTACTTC. Translation gives CASSIPPSAFSYEQYF. Supplemented by reference TRBV28 and TRBJ2-7, the full variable domain reads DVKVTQSSRYLVKRTGEKVFLECVQDMDHENMFWYRQDPGLGLRLIYFSYDVKMKEKGDIPEGYSVSREKKERFSLILESASTNQTSMYLCASSIPPSAFSYEQYFGPGTRLTVT.